The 6 T cell receptor beta chains listed next were all sequenced from one sample in a study of monozygotic twins with inflammatory bowel disease. TCRdb re-called the 5' RACE reads and shows each CDR3 protein once, DNA omitted. The table counts hundreds of thousands of distinct CDR3 sequences; roughly 2.3% lies in the top ten. The specimen sequenced was blood. The source is a human donor with ulcerative colitis or Crohn's disease, or a healthy co-twin of an affected twin (not recorded which).

The rearrangement uses TRBV5-1 and TRBJ2-7; there is no DNA to check the TCRdb D call of TRBD1. The CDR3 spans 15 residues. CDR1 is SGHRS and CDR2 is YFSETQ in the germline V gene. The CDR3: CASSRTGGDSYEQYF.

The V call is TRBV30, the J call TRBJ2-1. Germline V gives CDR1 GTSNPN, CDR2 SVGIG (reference sequence). The CDR3 spans 12 residues. Here the CDR3 reads CAWSVRRNEQFF.

The genes are TRBV6-2 or TRBV6-3 and TRBJ2-1; TCRdb lists TRBD1, though no DNA is available to test this call. Germline assignment: CDR1 MNHEY and CDR2 SVGEGT. The CDR3 has 15 residues. This chain's CDR3 is CATDRWTGGFGEQFF.

The chain combines TRBV29-1 with TRBJ2-3. The CDR3 totals 11 residues. The germline V gene encodes CDR1 SQVTM and CDR2 ANQGSEA. This CDR3 reads CSVVPRDTQYF.

V usage is TRBV6-5 and J usage is TRBJ2-1. Germline-derived CDR1 and CDR2 are MNHEY and SVGAGI. The CDR3 is 16 amino acids. CDR3 residues: CASSYSSLRSYNEQFF.

The V call is TRBV7-9, the J call TRBJ1-1. Per germline, CDR1 SEHNR and CDR2 FQNEAQ (reference sequence). This CDR3 spans 13 amino acids. This CDR3 reads CASSLLTGTEAFF.